This TCR beta chain was sequenced in a study of shared clonotypes between healthy human individuals. Study outcomes and limitations: Compared with clonotypes that all four donors shared, non-shared clonotypes had lower generation probabilities.

Worth noting for this clone: The antigen is unknown.

Naive CD8 isolation took CD45RO-negative cells positively selected for CCR7 and excluded terminally differentiated effector memory CD45RA+ cells. TCRdb's table, derived via immunoSEQ multiplex PCR, lists solely in-frame clones and lacks some. The data hold around 1.9 million clones, with 85% to 95% observed a single time. The specimen sequenced was naive CD8+ T cells from PBMCs. This receptor was identified in a young man in good health. Some clones in this sample may be carry-over from other donors' samples.

This CDR3 is CASSLVGPTYEQYF. The CDR3 nucleotides are TGTGCCAGCAGCTTAGTTGGCCCCACCTACGAGCAGTACTTC. This chain joins TRBV7-9 and TRBJ2-5; D unresolved. The closer fit of TRBJ2-7 to the DNA end suggests the J call may be wrong. Germline V gene lookup returns CDR1 SEHNR and CDR2 FQNEAQ (reference sequence). This CDR3 comprises 14 residues.